Here is one TCR beta chain with its context. This CDR3 spans 16 amino acids. V shed 6 bases and J 2 bases; nucleotides not matched to a gene: 10. The germline gives CDR1 LGHNA, CDR2 YNFKEQ. The table came from immunoSEQ multiplex PCR; TCRdb's copy has only in-frame clones and leaves some out. The sample contains more than 55,000 clones, roughly 92% of which appear only once. The record originates from a study of T cell changes during pregnancy in multiple sclerosis. This receptor was identified in a female donor with multiple sclerosis, enrolled in a pregnancy study. Sequencing used peripheral blood, obtained in the second trimester of pregnancy. This rearrangement joins TRBV4-2 to TRBJ1-5, with 7 positions matching TRBD1. This CDR3 reads CASSRLTGDGNQPQHF. The CDR3 nucleotides read TGTGCCAGCAGTAGATTAACAGGGGATGGCAATCAGCCCCAGCATTTT.